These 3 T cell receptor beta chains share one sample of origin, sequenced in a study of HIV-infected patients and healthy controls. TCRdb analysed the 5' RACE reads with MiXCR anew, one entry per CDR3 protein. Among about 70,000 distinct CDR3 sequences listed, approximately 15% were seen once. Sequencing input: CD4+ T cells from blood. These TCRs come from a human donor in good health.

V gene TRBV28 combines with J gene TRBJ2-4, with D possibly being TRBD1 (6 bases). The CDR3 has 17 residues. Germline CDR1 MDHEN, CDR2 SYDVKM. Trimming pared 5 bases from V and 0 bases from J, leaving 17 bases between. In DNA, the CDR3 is TGTGCCAGCAGTAATCGACAGGATTCTAAAGCCAAAAACATTCAGTACTTC. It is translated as CASSNRQDSKAKNIQYF.

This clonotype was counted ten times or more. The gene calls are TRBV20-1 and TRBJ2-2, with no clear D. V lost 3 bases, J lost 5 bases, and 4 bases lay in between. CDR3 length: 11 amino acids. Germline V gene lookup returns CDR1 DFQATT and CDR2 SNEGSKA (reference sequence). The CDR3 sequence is CSASTTGELFF. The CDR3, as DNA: TGCAGTGCTAGCACGACCGGGGAGCTGTTTTTT.

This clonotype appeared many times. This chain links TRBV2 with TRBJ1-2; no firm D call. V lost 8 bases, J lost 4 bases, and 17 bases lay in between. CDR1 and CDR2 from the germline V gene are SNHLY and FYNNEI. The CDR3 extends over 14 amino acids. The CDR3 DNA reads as TGTGCCAGCTCGATAAGGGCAAGTTCCTATGGCTACACCTTC. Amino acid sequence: CASSIRASSYGYTF. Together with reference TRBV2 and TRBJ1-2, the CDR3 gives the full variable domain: EPEVTQTPSHQVTQMGQEVILRCVPISNHLYFYWYRQILGQKVEFLVSFYNNEISEKSEIFDDQFSVERPDGSNFTLKIRSTKLEDSAMYFCASSIRASSYGYTFGSGTRLTVV.